This TCR beta chain was obtained from a study of early T cells in non-severe SARS-CoV-2 infection. Study information: The sequenced material was bulk RNA from unsorted whole blood, and its chains were unpaired.

This CDR3 is 13 amino acids long. CDR1 and CDR2 from the germline V gene are SGDLS and YYNGEE. V was trimmed by 0 bases and J by 6 bases, leaving 6 bases between them. TCRdb reprocessed the 5' RACE reads with MiXCR, giving one entry per CDR3 protein. The table includes around 48,000 distinct CDR3 sequences, approximately 13% detected once. This chain uses TRBV9 with TRBJ2-2; D remains ambiguous. The receptor comes from an adult who was a healthcare worker with PCR-confirmed SARS-CoV-2 infection or an uninfected control (not recorded which). The specimen was whole blood. CDR3 sequence: CASSVEAPGELFF. CDR3 bases: TGTGCCAGCAGCGTAGAAGCCCCCGGGGAGCTGTTTTTT.